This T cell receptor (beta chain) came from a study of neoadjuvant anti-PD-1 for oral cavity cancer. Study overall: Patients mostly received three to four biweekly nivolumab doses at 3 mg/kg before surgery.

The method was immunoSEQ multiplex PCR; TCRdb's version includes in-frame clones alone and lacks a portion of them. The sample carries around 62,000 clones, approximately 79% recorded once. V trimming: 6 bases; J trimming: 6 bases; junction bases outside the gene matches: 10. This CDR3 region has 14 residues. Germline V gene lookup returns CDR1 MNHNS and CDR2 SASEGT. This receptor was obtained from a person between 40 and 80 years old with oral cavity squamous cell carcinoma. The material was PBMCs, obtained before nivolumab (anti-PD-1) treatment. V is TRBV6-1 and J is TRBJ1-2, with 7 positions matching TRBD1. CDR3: CASRATGVKNGYTF. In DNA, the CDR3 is TGTGCCAGCAGGGCTACAGGGGTCAAAAATGGCTACACCTTC.